This paragraph covers one TCR beta chain sequence. The CDR3 is 14 amino acids. Germline V gene sequence: CDR1 SGHDT, CDR2 YYEEEE. Trimming shortened V by 1 base and J by 5 bases, and 12 bases separated the two germline ends. The authors' processing: Amplifying reference gene primers gave estimates of nucleated cell counts. Produced via immunoSEQ multiplex PCR; TCRdb's table is partial and in-frame only. V, J and clone size reflect that table, while D and trimming were determined from the DNA. The sample lists roughly 86,000 clones, about 80% occurring once. The data derive from a study of blood T cell repertoires in COVID-19.

The source material was peripheral blood. This sequence was found in a man in his sixties with acute or convalescent COVID-19. The chain uses TRBV5-6 and TRBJ1-2, with a weak D call TRBD1 (5 bases). The CDR3 protein is CASSLLRGGYGYTF. Written as DNA, the CDR3 is TGTGCCAGCAGCTTGTTGAGGGGAGGATATGGCTACACCTTC.